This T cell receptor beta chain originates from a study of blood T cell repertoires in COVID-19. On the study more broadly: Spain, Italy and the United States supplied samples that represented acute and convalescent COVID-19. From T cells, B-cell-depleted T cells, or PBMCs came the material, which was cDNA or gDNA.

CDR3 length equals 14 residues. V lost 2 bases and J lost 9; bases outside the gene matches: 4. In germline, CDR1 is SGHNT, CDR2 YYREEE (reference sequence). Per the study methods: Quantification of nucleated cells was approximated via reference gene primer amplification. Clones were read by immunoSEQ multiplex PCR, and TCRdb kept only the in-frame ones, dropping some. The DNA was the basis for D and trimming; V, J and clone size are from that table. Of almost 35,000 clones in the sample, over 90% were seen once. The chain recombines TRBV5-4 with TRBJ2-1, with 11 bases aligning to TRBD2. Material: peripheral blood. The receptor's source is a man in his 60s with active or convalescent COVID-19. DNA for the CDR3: TGTGCCAGCAGCTTAAGGACTAGCGGGCTTGAGCAGTTCTTC. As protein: CASSLRTSGLEQFF.